This TCR beta chain came from a study of CD8 T cells in ankylosing spondylitis. Findings and limits, study-wide: Reported data indicate significant enrichment of disease-linked clones within matched ankylosing spondylitis synovial fluid. As for the disease-linked clones, they showed a CD8+ phenotype and occurred at relatively low frequencies in peripheral blood. Several of the motif variants were reported before in synovial fluid and blood from reactive arthritis. Blood of patients with ankylosing spondylitis appeared to be characterized by a TCR beta motif of about eight highly homologous variants.

This clonotype has more than one count but fewer than ten. Its antigen is not identified. Generation of TCR beta libraries employed quantitative 5'-RACE incorporating molecular barcodes. One entry per CDR3 protein results from TCRdb running MiXCR on the 5' RACE reads. The data contain about 450,000 distinct CDR3 sequences, roughly a quarter of them singletons. The sequence came from a male donor with ankylosing spondylitis. Sequencing was carried out using blood, either unsorted or a sorted T cell fraction (not recorded which).

The CDR3 DNA reads as TGCGCCAGCAGGCCGTCCGACACCGGGGAGCTGTTTTTT. Translation: CASRPSDTGELFF. The chain couples TRBV5-1 to TRBJ2-2; D gene uncertain. Trimming took off 5 bases at V and 3 bases at J, with 8 bases between the two ends. The CDR3 length is 13 residues. Germline loops: CDR1 SGHRS, CDR2 YFSETQ.